Listed here is a single TCR beta chain. The antigen remains undetermined. The table came from immunoSEQ multiplex PCR; TCRdb's copy has only in-frame clones and leaves some out. The profile shows under 80,000 clones, 70% to 90% of them singletons. There are 12 residues in the CDR3. Trimming removed 8 bases from V and 3 bases from J; junction bases left unmatched: 6. Germline CDR1 reads SQVTM; CDR2 reads ANQGSEA. This sample is drawn from a study of OX40 agonist ivuxolimab in advanced cancers. Background on the study: All patients had ivuxolimab intravenously every 2 weeks at 0.01 to 10 mg/kg. Overall study findings and caveats: In CD8+ T cells, expanded clones were on average more numerous than in CD4+.

The TCR originated in an adult with an advanced solid tumor such as melanoma, head and neck, liver or kidney cancer. The chain has TRBV29-1 and TRBJ2-7; 8 bases map to TRBD1. The sample was CD4+ or CD8+ T cells sorted from blood, taken in a trial of the OX40 agonist ivuxolimab. CDR3 coding DNA: TGCAGCACCCGGACAGGGAACTACGAGCAGTACTTC. Translating it yields CSTRTGNYEQYF.